Described below is a single T cell receptor beta chain sequence and its context. The authors' processing: The assay estimated nucleated cells by amplifying reference gene primers. TCRdb keeps only in-frame clones here, not all; method: immunoSEQ multiplex PCR. V, J and clone size derive from that table, while D and trimming were established from the DNA sequence. The data contain about 120,000 clones, 70% to 90% of them singletons. The CDR3 extends over 15 amino acids. The germline CDR1 and CDR2 sequences are SGHTA and FQGNSA. Trimming removed 2 bases at V and 3 bases at J, with 11 bases between. These data come from a study of blood T cell repertoires in COVID-19. Study context: The United States, Italy and Spain provided the acute and convalescent COVID-19 samples.

This sequence joins TRBV7-2 and TRBJ2-1; TRBD1 might be the D (5 bases). Sequencing was carried out using peripheral blood. The clonotype comes from a man younger than 45 with acute or convalescent COVID-19. The CDR3 DNA sequence: TGTGCCAGCAGCTTATCACAGGCAGACTACAATGAGCAGTTCTTC. This encodes CASSLSQADYNEQFF.